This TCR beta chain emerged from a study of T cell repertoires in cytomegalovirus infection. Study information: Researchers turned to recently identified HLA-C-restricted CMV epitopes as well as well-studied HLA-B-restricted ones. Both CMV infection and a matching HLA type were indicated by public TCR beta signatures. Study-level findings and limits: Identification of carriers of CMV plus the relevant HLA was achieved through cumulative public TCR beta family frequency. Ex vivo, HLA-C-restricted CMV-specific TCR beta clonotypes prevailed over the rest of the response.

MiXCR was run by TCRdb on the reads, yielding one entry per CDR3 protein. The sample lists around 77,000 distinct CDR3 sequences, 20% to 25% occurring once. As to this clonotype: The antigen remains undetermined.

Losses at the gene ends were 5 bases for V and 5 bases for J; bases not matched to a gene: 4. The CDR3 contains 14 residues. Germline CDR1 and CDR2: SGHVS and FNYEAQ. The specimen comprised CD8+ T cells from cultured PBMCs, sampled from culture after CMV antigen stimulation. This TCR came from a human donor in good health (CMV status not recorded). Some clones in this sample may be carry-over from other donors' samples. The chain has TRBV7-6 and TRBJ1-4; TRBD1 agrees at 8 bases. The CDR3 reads CASSPGQENEKLFF. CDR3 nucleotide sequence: TGTGCCAGCAGCCCGGGACAGGAAAATGAAAAACTGTTTTTT. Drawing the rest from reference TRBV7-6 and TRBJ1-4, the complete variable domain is GAGVSQSPRYKVTKRGQDVALRCDPISGHVSLYWYRQALGQGPEFLTYFNYEAQQDKSGLPNDRFSAERPEGSISTLTIQRTEQRDSAMYRCASSPGQENEKLFFGSGTQLSVL.